This is a list of T cell receptor beta chains from one sample in a study of blood T cell repertoires in COVID-19. Clones were read by immunoSEQ multiplex PCR, and TCRdb kept only the in-frame ones, dropping some. The repertoire holds some 230,000 clones, with 84% as singletons. Material: peripheral blood. The source is an older woman who had recovered from COVID-19. CDR3s leave out the opening cysteine and the closing phenylalanine or tryptophan.

V gene,J gene,CDR3 protein
TRBV19,TRBJ2-4,ASREGAAKNIQY
TRBV4-1,TRBJ1-2,ASSPSTRRDREQGYT
TRBV19,TRBJ2-1,ASSASGSSYNEQF
TRBV5-6,TRBJ2-5,ASSLQGPGLRETQY
TRBV29-1,TRBJ2-3,SVDEGFTDTQY
TRBV4-1,TRBJ2-6,ASSRLGQGSGANVLT
TRBV23-1,TRBJ2-5,ASSQSPLTSCLKTQY
TRBV3-1/TRBV3-2,TRBJ2-1,ASSQDTSSYNEQF
TRBV2,TRBJ1-2,ASRETPTNYGYT
TRBV7-9,TRBJ1-5,ASASGGFNQPQH
TRBV10-3,TRBJ1-1,AINPTGAITEAF
TRBV7-2,TRBJ1-4,ASSPTGITNEKLF
TRBV7-3,TRBJ2-1,ASSLTLGHTSDEQF
TRBV24-1,TRBJ2-3,ATSGAGGGEDTQY
TRBV5-4,TRBJ1-2,ASRTTGGGGYT
TRBV15,TRBJ2-5,ATSPSRGLAGLWETQY
TRBV6-1,TRBJ1-2,ASSEARYGYT
TRBV9,TRBJ1-3,ASSAPSQGGSGNTIY
TRBV5-5,TRBJ2-5,ASSLLAGGYQETQY
TRBV25-1,TRBJ2-7,ASSPWVGHQGEQY
TRBV11-2,TRBJ1-2,ASSSDQTTGEPNYGYT
TRBV2,TRBJ1-1,ASSLGRYEAF
TRBV11-2,TRBJ1-4,ASSRGRGSTNEKLF
TRBV27,TRBJ2-7,ASSTGTGVYEQY
TRBV7-9,TRBJ2-3,ASSLGGTSGGASDTQY
TRBV5-6,TRBJ1-1,ASSLSVNTEAF
TRBV7-9,TRBJ2-5,ASSLAGQGLMAQY
TRBV10-3,TRBJ2-7,AISDRDNYEQY
TRBV24-1,TRBJ2-3,ATSDFRLAVGTSTDTQY
TRBV27,TRBJ2-2,ATLRLAGLSTGELF
TRBV7-2,TRBJ1-2,ASSLEAGNYGYT
TRBV19,TRBJ2-3,ASSSADTDTQY
TRBV5-1,TRBJ2-1,ASSPSGLAGGINEQF
TRBV10-3,TRBJ1-6,AISGQGGNSPLH